A selection of T cell receptor beta chains follows, all from one sample in a study of human T cells and chemical hapten exposure. TCRdb reprocessed the RACE reads via MiXCR and lists one record per CDR3 protein. Among 95,000 or so distinct CDR3 sequences listed, over 10% were seen once. Sequenced here: whole blood, sampled in connection with sensitization to the hapten diphenylcyclopropenone (DPC). Receptor source: a woman in her thirties or forties with alopecia areata. Some clones in this sample may be carry-over from other donors' samples. CDR3s include the opening cysteine and the closing phenylalanine or tryptophan. The D gene is left open where the match is weak. The size of a clone is reported for some rows only, either as once, few or many, or as a class for expanded clones.

size	D	V	length	J	CDR3	DNA
few	TRBD1	TRBV5-8	17	TRBJ1-4	CASSWEGQGATNEKLFF	TGTGCCAGCAGTTGGGAAGGACAGGGGGCAACTAATGAAAAACTGTTTTTT
many	NA	TRBV11-2	15	TRBJ1-2	CASSLEGVLAYGYTF	TGTGCCAGCAGCTTAGAGGGGGTTCTTGCCTATGGCTACACCTTC
few	TRBD2	TRBV3-1	15	TRBJ2-5	CASSGASGVQETQYF	TGTGCCAGCAGCGGTGCGAGCGGGGTGCAAGAGACCCAGTACTTC
few	NA	TRBV10-3	14	TRBJ2-1	CAISEVTPYNEQFF	TGTGCCATCAGTGAGGTGACACCGTACAATGAGCAGTTCTTC
few	NA	TRBV10-1	12	TRBJ1-5	CASSAGAQPQHF	TGCGCCAGCAGTGCGGGGGCCCAGCCCCAGCATTTT
NA	TRBD1	TRBV12-3/TRBV12-4	13	TRBJ1-2	CASNQDRTYGYTF	TGTGCCAGCAACCAGGACAGGACTTATGGCTACACCTTC
NA	TRBD2	TRBV20-1	15	TRBJ2-1	CSAQAREGLRNEQFF	TGCAGTGCCCAGGCGCGGGAGGGCCTACGTAATGAGCAGTTCTTC
many	NA	TRBV6-2/TRBV6-3	12	TRBJ2-5	CASRTGSETQYF	TGTGCCAGCAGAACAGGGTCGGAGACCCAGTACTTC
many	NA	TRBV20-1	11	TRBJ2-5	CSASLLETQYF	TGCAGTGCTAGCCTCCTAGAGACCCAGTACTTC
many	NA	TRBV18	14	TRBJ2-7	CASSPLPGQYEQYF	TGTGCCAGCTCACCACTTCCCGGACAGTACGAGCAGTACTTC
few	NA	TRBV12-3/TRBV12-4	15	TRBJ2-1	CASKVSGGSYNEQFF	TGTGCCAGCAAGGTCTCCGGGGGCTCCTACAATGAGCAGTTCTTC
many	TRBD1	TRBV11-3	14	TRBJ2-1	CASSPGTADNEQFF	TGTGCCAGCAGCCCCGGGACAGCGGACAATGAGCAGTTCTTC
NA	NA	TRBV25-1	14	TRBJ1-1	CASSGTGPDTEAFF	TGTGCCAGCAGTGGAACAGGGCCCGACACTGAAGCTTTCTTT
many	NA	TRBV2	14	TRBJ1-1	CASSYGGVYTEAFF	TGTGCCAGCAGCTACGGAGGGGTCTACACTGAAGCTTTCTTT
many	NA	TRBV2	14	TRBJ2-3	CASRPGSSTDTQYF	TGTGCCAGCAGACCGGGGTCTAGCACAGATACGCAGTATTTT
few	NA	TRBV18	16	TRBJ1-5	CASSPPEGDRNQPQHF	TGTGCCAGCTCACCACCGGAGGGGGACCGCAATCAGCCCCAGCATTTT
many	TRBD1	TRBV27	18	TRBJ2-7	CASSSPGQGFPRSYEQYF	TGTGCCAGCAGTTCTCCGGGACAGGGTTTCCCAAGGTCCTACGAGCAGTACTTC
many	NA	TRBV24-1	16	TRBJ2-3	CATSDFSRGFSDTQYF	TGTGCCACCAGTGATTTCAGCCGCGGGTTCTCAGATACGCAGTATTTT
many	NA	TRBV4-3	15	TRBJ2-4	CASSQDRVEGIRTYF	TGCGCCAGCAGCCAAGATAGGGTGGAGGGGATAAGGACATACTTC
many	TRBD2	TRBV6-2/TRBV6-3	18	TRBJ2-7	CASSSPGLAGGGTYEQYF	TGTGCCAGCAGTTCCCCGGGACTAGCGGGAGGGGGAACCTACGAGCAGTACTTC
few	NA	TRBV6-1	13	TRBJ1-5	CASSEADPGAQHF	TGTGCCAGCAGTGAAGCCGACCCCGGGGCCCAGCATTTT
few	TRBD2	TRBV7-2	14	TRBJ2-3	CASSQGTSQDTQYF	TGTGCCAGCAGCCAGGGGACTAGCCAAGATACGCAGTATTTT
NA	TRBD2	TRBV5-1	15	TRBJ2-1	CASSLLRESYNEQFF	TGCGCCAGCAGCTTGTTGCGGGAGTCCTACAATGAGCAGTTCTTC
few	NA	TRBV9	17	TRBJ1-2	CASSVVRATLEEYGYTF	TGTGCCAGCAGCGTAGTCAGGGCCACGCTTGAGGAATATGGCTACACCTTC
NA	NA	TRBV27	15	TRBJ1-2	CASSPWGGALVGYTF	TGTGCCAGCAGCCCGTGGGGGGGAGCTCTGGTTGGCTACACCTTC
many	NA	TRBV3-1	15	TRBJ2-6	CASSQDLSGANVLTF	TGTGCCAGCAGCCAAGATTTGTCTGGGGCCAACGTCCTGACTTTC
few	NA	TRBV29-1	12	TRBJ2-1	CSVFPTYNEQFF	TGCAGCGTCTTCCCCACCTACAATGAGCAGTTCTTC
NA	NA	TRBV29-1	13	TRBJ2-1	CTTTTDSYNEQFF	TGCACCACCACCACCGACAGCTACAATGAGCAGTTCTTC
many	TRBD2	TRBV7-2	13	TRBJ2-2	CASSLVSGGELFF	TGTGCCAGCAGCTTAGTCAGCGGGGGTGAGCTGTTTTTT
NA	TRBD2	TRBV7-2	15	TRBJ2-1	CASSLAAGAYNEQFF	TGTGCCAGCAGCTTAGCGGCGGGAGCCTACAATGAGCAGTTCTTC
NA	NA	TRBV4-3	17	TRBJ2-1	CASSQEMAGPTGNEQFF	TGCGCCAGCAGCCAAGAAATGGCCGGGCCTACTGGGAATGAGCAGTTCTTC